This TCR beta chain was sequenced in a study of T cell responses to AZD1222 COVID-19 vaccine (dated by TCRdb to about 2021). Regarding the research as a whole: TCR sequencing was performed for about 250 trial participants, of whom around 200 were given two doses of AZD1222 and around 25 were given two doses of MenACWY control vaccine. Trial participants were enrolled by age into 18-55, 56-69 and 70-plus year subgroups, with 148, 28 and 57 TCR-sequenced participants respectively.

This clone was seen only a few times. Its target antigen remains unknown. No base-level quality is on record; no much larger clone is a single base apart. For CDR1 and CDR2, the germline V gene lists SGHTS and YDEGEE. V is pared back by 0 bases and J by 7 bases, with 7 bases lying between the germline termini. Taken from cysteine to phenylalanine, the CDR3 has 12 residues. The read is trimmed to its CDR3 DNA, 36 bases read in frame from base 1. The CDR3 regions of human TCRbeta chains were subjected to immunosequencing. Per the authors' processing: Repertoire TCRs were checked for matches against a reference library of SARS-CoV-2-specific TCRs that had been generated using the MIRA antigen-specificity platform. Breadth was defined as the fraction of unique TCRs that were SARS-CoV-2-associated, and depth was defined as the fraction of total T cells that were SARS-CoV-2-associated. Using the MIRA data, each spike-specific TCR was assigned both to the spike region to which the TCR was reactive and to a CD4 or CD8 class. Log10-transformed breadth and depth values were compared by one-way ANOVA with Sidak's multiple comparisons tests. TCRdb carries this immuneACCESS record with in-frame sequences only. Its versions omit some clonotypes, under half of them owing to an unresolved V gene in the studies checked, with the rest unexplained. The V and J calls and clone size are taken from that table; D and trimming were inferred from the DNA. Counted in this sample were approximately 30,000 clones; 86% of them appeared once. The ten biggest clones cover 11% of the sample.

The time point label, read with the paper, signifies: about 28 days (+/-7) after the second vaccine dose. AZD1222 recipients whose second dose came at about 4 weeks and those whose second dose came at about 12 weeks were combined into one group, since spike-specific TCR depth and breadth did not differ between the two schedules. Vaccinee samples came from UK trials COV001 and COV002, including a single-blind randomized controlled phase 2/3 trial of AZD1222 (ChAdOx1 nCoV-19) in healthy adults. For TCRbeta chain sequencing, PBMC samples were collected from trial participants at day 0 and at day 28 after the second dose. Broader findings and caveats from the paper: CD4 TCRs associated with the vaccine covered the entire spike protein, and the dominant responses were in regions 160-218 and 743-854. Spike-specific TCR breadth and depth rose significantly after two AZD1222 doses compared with day 0 and with MenACWY recipients. The 56-69-year group was small, and its depth increase did not reach significance, likely because of low power. Participants were mostly white British, with more females than males. The authors suggested clonal diversity may have been underestimated. Because no day 14 peak-response samples were available, the repertoires could be characterized only after the peak T cell response. Only a handful of AZD1222 recipients were SARS-CoV-2 seropositive at baseline, limiting conclusions about previously exposed vaccinees. Reportedly, almost half of the unique spike-specific TCRs recognized epitopes lying outside the regions that are mutated in the B.1.351 and B.1.1.7 variants.

This material consisted of peripheral blood, taken 28 days after the second AZD1222 dose. The receptor comes from an adult who received the AZD1222 COVID-19 vaccine. The receptor chain draws on TRBV5-8 and TRBJ1-2; the D gene cannot be named for sure. The DNA sequence follows: TGTGCCAGCAGCTTGGGCGGTCTTGGCTACACCTTC. Protein translation: CASSLGGLGYTF.